This T cell receptor beta chain is from a study of blood T cell repertoires in COVID-19. This CDR3 has 14 amino acids. The protocol was immunoSEQ multiplex PCR, while the TCRdb copy is restricted to in-frame clones and leaves out a portion. The table lists about 170,000 clones, more than 75% of them singletons. The clonotype was recovered from a woman aged 70 to 79 with acute or convalescent COVID-19. This sequence joins TRBV21-1 and TRBJ1-4; the table assigns TRBD1, which was not confirmed against the DNA. TRBV21-1 is a documented pseudogene. Material: peripheral blood. The CDR3 DNA sequence: TGTGCCAGCAGCAAAGACAGCACTAATGAAAAACTGTTTTTT. Translating it yields CASSKDSTNEKLFF.